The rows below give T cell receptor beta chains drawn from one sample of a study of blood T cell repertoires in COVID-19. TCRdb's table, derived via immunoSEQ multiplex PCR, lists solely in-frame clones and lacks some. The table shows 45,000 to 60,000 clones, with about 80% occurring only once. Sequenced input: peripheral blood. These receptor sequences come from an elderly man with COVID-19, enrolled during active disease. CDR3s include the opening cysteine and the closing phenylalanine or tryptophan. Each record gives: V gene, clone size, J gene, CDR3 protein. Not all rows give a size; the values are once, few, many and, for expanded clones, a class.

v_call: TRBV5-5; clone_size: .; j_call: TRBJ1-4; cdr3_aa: CASSLPWDSNEKLFF
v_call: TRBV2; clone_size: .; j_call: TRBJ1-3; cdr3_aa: CASSFQGTSGNTIYF
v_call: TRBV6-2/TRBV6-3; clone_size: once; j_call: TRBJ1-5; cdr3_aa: CASSPQVGGQPQHF
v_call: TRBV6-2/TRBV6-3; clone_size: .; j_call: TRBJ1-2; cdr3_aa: CASSYAIDGYTF
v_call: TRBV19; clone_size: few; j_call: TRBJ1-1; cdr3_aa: CASSIEGGQGHEAFF
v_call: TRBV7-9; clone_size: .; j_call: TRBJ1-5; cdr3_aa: CASSAHRGPVDGNQPQHF
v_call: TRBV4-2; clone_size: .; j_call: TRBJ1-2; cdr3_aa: CASSHTGGGNYGYTF
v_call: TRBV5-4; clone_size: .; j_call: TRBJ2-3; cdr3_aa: CASSTLQGEGLDTQYF
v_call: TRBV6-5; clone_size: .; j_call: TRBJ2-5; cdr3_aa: CASSYSRLKETQYF
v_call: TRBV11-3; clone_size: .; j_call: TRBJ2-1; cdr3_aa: CASSRGTGAYNEQFF
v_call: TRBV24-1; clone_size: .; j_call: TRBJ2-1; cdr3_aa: CATSDSGRASSYNEQFF
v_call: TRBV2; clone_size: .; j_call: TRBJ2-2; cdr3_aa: CASAKPGELFF
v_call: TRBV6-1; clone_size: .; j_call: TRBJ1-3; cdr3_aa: CASSGTGVTGNTIYF
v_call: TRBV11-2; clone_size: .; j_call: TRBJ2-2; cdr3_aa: CASSFTGLGTGELFF
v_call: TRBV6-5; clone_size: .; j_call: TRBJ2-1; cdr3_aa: CASSYSQGYYNEQFF
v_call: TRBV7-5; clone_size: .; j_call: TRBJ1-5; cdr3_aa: CARSLADRDTSNQPQHF
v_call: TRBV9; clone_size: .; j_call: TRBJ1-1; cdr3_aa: CASSVVSHEAFF
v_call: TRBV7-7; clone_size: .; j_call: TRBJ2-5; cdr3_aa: CASSLVAGRSQETQYF
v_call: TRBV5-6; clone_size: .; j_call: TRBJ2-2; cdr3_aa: CASSPPTGSVGAGELFF
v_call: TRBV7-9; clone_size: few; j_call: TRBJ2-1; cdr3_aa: CASSKRLAGASQSYNEQFF